This TCR beta chain is drawn from a study of CD8 T cells in ankylosing spondylitis. General observations from the study: Clones linked with disease were CD8+ and fairly uncommon in the peripheral blood. Within matched ankylosing spondylitis synovial fluid, disease-linked clones were reportedly significantly enriched. Within ankylosing spondylitis blood, a TCR beta motif made up of under 10 highly homologous variants appeared to be characteristic. In reactive arthritis synovial fluid and blood, some motif variants had been reported before.

Libraries of TCR beta came from quantitative 5'-RACE with molecular barcodes. TCRdb reanalysed the 5' RACE reads using MiXCR and keeps one entry per CDR3 protein. Of roughly 300,000 distinct CDR3 sequences in the sample, 6.5% to 10% were seen once. The germline V and J ends were trimmed by 0 bases and 4 bases, with 7 bases remaining between them. Germline assignment: CDR1 MGHRA and CDR2 YSYEKL. The CDR3 loop spans 13 amino acids. As concerns this clonotype: Its antigen remains unknown.

V is TRBV4-1 and J is TRBJ2-7, with D perhaps matching TRBD1 (5 bases). Sequencing used blood, either unsorted or a sorted T cell fraction (not recorded which). This clonotype was obtained from a male donor with ankylosing spondylitis. CDR3 in amino acids: CASSQETAYEQYF. The CDR3 DNA follows: TGCGCCAGCAGCCAAGAGACAGCTTACGAGCAGTACTTC.